This is a list of T cell receptor beta chains from one sample in a study of OX40 agonist ivuxolimab in advanced cancers. Repertoires were generated with immunoSEQ multiplex PCR, while TCRdb's copy carries only in-frame clones and drops some. The sample includes roughly 73,000 clones, roughly 89% of them seen just once. The sample in question was CD4+ or CD8+ T cells sorted from blood, obtained in a trial of the OX40 agonist ivuxolimab. All receptors derive from an adult with an advanced solid tumor such as melanoma, head and neck, liver or kidney cancer. Each CDR3 is given with its conserved first and last residue. Each record gives: D gene, clone size, J gene, V gene, CDR3 protein, CDR3 DNA. D genes are given only for firm matches. Size tells how often a clone was seen (once, few, many) or the class of an expanded clone, and some rows leave it out.

NA	NA	TRBJ2-6	TRBV18	CASSPQMSSGANVLTF	TGTGCCAGCTCACCTCAAATGAGCTCTGGGGCCAACGTCCTGACTTTC
TRBD2	NA	TRBJ2-3	TRBV5-1	CASSSGLAGGTDTQYF	TGCGCCAGCAGCTCTGGACTAGCCGGTGGCACAGATACGCAGTATTTT
TRBD1	NA	TRBJ1-2	TRBV6-5	CASSYSGQLYGYTF	TGTGCCAGCAGTTACTCGGGACAGCTTTATGGCTACACCTTC
TRBD1	NA	TRBJ1-2	TRBV19	CASSIRGGADYGYTF	TGTGCCAGTAGTATAAGAGGGGGCGCGGACTATGGCTACACCTTC
NA	NA	TRBJ2-7	TRBV25-1	CASSEYLGYYEQYF	TGTGCCAGCAGTGAATATTTGGGGTACTACGAGCAGTACTTC
TRBD2	NA	TRBJ2-2	TRBV5-1	CASSLGLAGGGELFF	TGCGCCAGCAGCTTGGGACTAGCGGGAGGCGGGGAGCTGTTTTTT
NA	NA	TRBJ2-1	TRBV10-3	CAISESGSEFF	TGTGCCATCAGTGAGTCGGGCTCCGAATTCTTC
TRBD2	NA	TRBJ2-7	TRBV27	CASSRTGTSGYEQYF	TGTGCCAGCAGCCGCACCGGGACTAGCGGCTACGAGCAGTACTTC
NA	NA	TRBJ1-2	TRBV6-5	CASSYSKGTLNGYTF	TGTGCCAGCAGTTACTCGAAGGGGACCTTGAATGGCTACACCTTC
NA	NA	TRBJ1-3	TRBV18	CASSPGVSGNTIYF	TGTGCCAGCTCACCAGGAGTCTCTGGAAACACCATATATTTT
NA	NA	TRBJ2-3	TRBV10-1	CASGVGGTQYF	TGCGCCAGCGGGGTTGGAGGTACGCAGTATTTT
TRBD1	NA	TRBJ2-1	TRBV27	CASSLTGYGEQFF	TGTGCCAGCAGTCTGACAGGGTATGGTGAGCAGTTCTTC
TRBD1	NA	TRBJ1-2	TRBV9	CASSPQGGGSYGYTF	TGTGCCAGCAGCCCCCAGGGGGGGGGTAGCTATGGCTACACCTTC
TRBD1	NA	TRBJ2-5	TRBV9	CASSVTPRGRGTQYF	TGTGCCAGCAGCGTAACCCCCAGGGGGCGCGGGACCCAGTACTTC
NA	NA	TRBJ1-1	TRBV21-1	CASTTGFRQLLLNTEAFF	TGTGCCAGCACCACAGGGTTCCGACAGTTACTACTGAACACTGAAGCTTTCTTT
NA	NA	TRBJ2-3	TRBV27	CASSRVEGTDTQYF	TGTGCCAGCAGCAGGGTTGAAGGCACAGATACGCAGTATTTT
NA	NA	TRBJ2-1	TRBV2	CASRSRGGSYNEQFF	TGTGCCAGCAGGTCCCGGGGCGGGTCCTACAATGAGCAGTTCTTC
NA	few	TRBJ1-2	TRBV15	CATSRDGQYGYTF	TGTGCCACCAGCAGAGATGGACAGTATGGCTACACCTTC